The clone carrying this TCR beta chain appeared many times. V was clipped by 5 bases and J by 7 bases, with 15 bases between them. The CDR3 contains 14 residues. Germline CDR1 and CDR2: SGHTA and FQGNSA. TCRdb recomputed calls from the 5' RACE reads with MiXCR, one row per CDR3 protein. The top ten clones hold approximately 4.6% of a sample with more than 60,000 distinct CDR3 sequences, roughly 16% of them seen once. This entry belongs to a study of T cells of healthy individuals. The TCR comes from a human donor in good health. The chain recombines TRBV7-2 with TRBJ1-5; perhaps TRBD1 as D (5 bases). This CDR3 is CASSLRAGRQPQHF. CDR3 bases: TGTGCCAGCAGCCTCCGGGCAGGGAGGCAGCCCCAGCATTTT.